Below are 29 T cell receptor beta chains sequenced from a single sample in a study of T cell responses to AZD1222 COVID-19 vaccine (TCRdb year 2021). Libraries were constructed by the immunoSEQ multiplex PCR assay. The table comes from immuneACCESS by way of TCRdb, which keeps in-frame sequences with V and J called. Part of the clones is missing from these tables; in studies checked, under half for an unresolved V gene and the rest for unknown reasons. This sample has fewer than 200,000 clones in its table, and 88% of those were observed once. The ten largest clones add up to approximately 0.49% of the sample. In light of the paper, this sample's time point label describes: baseline before first vaccination. The sample was peripheral blood, taken on day 0 of AZD1222 vaccination. Receptor source: an adult in good health.

V is TRBV20-1 and J is TRBJ2-7; D call uncertain. Trimming stripped 3 bases from V and 4 bases from J, with 7 bases between. Germline CDR1 reads DFQATT; CDR2 reads SNEGSKA (reference sequence). The CDR3 contains 11 residues. The CDR3 is CSARREYEQYF. The CDR3, as DNA: TGCAGTGCTAGGCGAGAATACGAGCAGTACTTC.

The chain has TRBV21-1 and TRBJ1-6; TRBD1 is the table's D call, not checked against the DNA. TRBV21-1 is annotated as a pseudogene. The CDR3 is made up of 14 amino acids. This CDR3 reads CARSDIPEQSPLHF. CDR3 coding DNA: TGTGCCAGATCCGACATCCCTGAGCAATCACCCCTCCACTTT.

V gene TRBV18 combines with J gene TRBJ2-7, with 9 bases that match TRBD2. The CDR3 contains 13 residues. With V trimmed by 10 bases and J by 2 bases, 6 bases remained unmatched. Germline assignment: CDR1 KGHSH and CDR2 LQKENI. The CDR3 DNA sequence: TGTGCCACCGCGGGGGGGACCCCCTACGAGCAGTACTTC. It codes for CATAGGTPYEQYF.

The J gene is TRBJ2-7, the V gene TRBV5-6; D remains ambiguous. The CDR3 runs to 13 residues. The V end was cut by 1 base, the J end by 4 bases, with 9 bases between. The germline gives CDR1 SGHDT, CDR2 YYEEEE. The CDR3 protein is CASSLSPDYEQYF. For the CDR3, the DNA is TGTGCCAGCAGCTTGTCCCCTGATTACGAGCAGTACTTC. Supplemented by reference TRBV5-6 and TRBJ2-7, the full variable domain reads DAGVTQSPTHLIKTRGQQVTLRCSPKSGHDTVSWYQQALGQGPQFIFQYYEEEERQRGNFPDRFSGHQFPNYSSELNVNALLLGDSALYLCASSLSPDYEQYFGPGTRLTVT.

The rearrangement joins TRBV27 to TRBJ2-1; D may be TRBD2 (6 bases). The CDR3 has 14 amino acids. CDR1 is MNHEY, CDR2 SMNVEV, per germline (reference sequence). V was clipped by 3 bases and J by 4 bases, with 10 bases between them. DNA for the CDR3: TGTGCCAGCAGTTTGGGTGGGGGGTACAATGAGCAGTTCTTC. Encoded protein: CASSLGGGYNEQFF.

V usage is TRBV11-1 and J usage is TRBJ2-7; D is unclear. V lost 3 bases and J 0 bases, leaving 6 bases between the germline ends. Germline CDR1 is SGHAT and CDR2 is FQDESV (reference sequence). The CDR3 consists of 13 residues. This CDR3 reads CASSFFSSYEQYF. The CDR3 bases are TGTGCCAGCAGCTTCTTTAGCTCCTACGAGCAGTACTTC.

This clone was recorded once. The genes are TRBV4-3 and TRBJ2-7; D not certain. CDR1 is LGHNA, CDR2 YSLEER, per germline. The CDR3 length is 14 residues. The V and J ends lost 0 bases and 2 bases respectively, with 8 bases between them. As DNA, the CDR3 is TGCGCCAGCAGCCAAGATCAGGAGACCTACGAGCAGTACTTC. Protein: CASSQDQETYEQYF.

V and J are TRBV30 and TRBJ2-1; 10 nucleotides align to TRBD2. V gave up 3 bases and J gave up 8 bases; unmatched junction bases: 4. The germline CDR1 and CDR2 sequences are GTSNPN and SVGIG (reference sequence). This CDR3 comprises 13 residues. DNA of the CDR3: TGTGCCTGGAGGAGCGGGGGGGTTCATGAGCAGTTCTTC. Translation gives CAWRSGGVHEQFF.

This clone came up a few times. The rearrangement joins TRBV6-1 to TRBJ2-7, with D uncertain. V lost 1 base to trimming and J lost 5 bases, with 15 bases between them. Germline V gives CDR1 MNHNS, CDR2 SASEGT. The CDR3 sequence is 15 residues long. DNA for the CDR3: TGTGCCAGCAGTGAAGGTTGGCAAACCGTCCACGAGCAGTACTTC. This encodes CASSEGWQTVHEQYF.

A few counts support this clone. CDR3 DNA: TGTGCCAGCAGCCAAGATCGGTCCCAGGGATCCTACAATGAGCAGTTCTTC. Protein: CASSQDRSQGSYNEQFF. This chain uses TRBV4-2 with TRBJ2-1; perhaps TRBD1 as D (5 bases). Per the germline V gene, CDR1 is LGHNA and CDR2 is YNFKEQ. The CDR3 consists of 17 residues. V was shortened by 0 bases and J by 1 base, with 13 bases between the two germline ends.

The gene calls are TRBV10-3 and TRBJ2-4, with 7 positions matching TRBD2. The germline CDR1 and CDR2 sequences are ENHRY and SYGVKD. This CDR3 spans 15 amino acids. The V gene end was trimmed by 8 bases and the J gene end by 0 bases; junction bases not matched to a gene: 7. CDR3 loop: CAISSLAGAKNIQYF. CDR3 nucleotide sequence: TGTGCCATCTCCTCCTTAGCGGGAGCCAAAAACATTCAGTACTTC.

The gene calls are TRBV28 and TRBJ1-5; D is undetermined. CDR3 length: 15 residues. Germline V gives CDR1 MDHEN, CDR2 SYDVKM. Trimming cost V 7 bases and J 1 base, with 14 bases left between them. The CDR3: CASILGLPSNQPQHF. DNA for the CDR3: TGTGCCAGCATCCTAGGACTACCCAGCAATCAGCCCCAGCATTTT.

This chain joins TRBV7-8 and TRBJ1-5, with no clear D. Trimming shortened V by 5 bases and J by 0 bases, and 17 bases separated the two germline ends. This CDR3 region has 17 residues. From germline, CDR1 is SGHVS and CDR2 FQNEAQ. The CDR3 loop reads CASSQRTGFYSNQPQHF. The CDR3 bases are TGTGCCAGCAGCCAGAGGACGGGATTTTATAGCAATCAGCCCCAGCATTTT.

The rearrangement uses TRBV18 and TRBJ2-1, with D unresolved. This CDR3 contains 12 residues. V lost 3 bases to trimming and J lost 6 bases, with 6 bases between them. In germline, CDR1 is KGHSH, CDR2 LQKENI. CDR3 nucleotide sequence: TGTGCCAGCTCACCGCCCCCCAATGAGCAGTTCTTC. Translated: CASSPPPNEQFF.

The CDR3, as DNA: TGTGCCAGCAGTTTATGGAGTAATCAGCCCCAGCATTTT. Translated, it gives CASSLWSNQPQHF. V is TRBV27 and J is TRBJ1-5; D ambiguous. This CDR3 region has 13 residues. CDR1 and CDR2 (germline): MNHEY, SMNVEV (reference sequence). V was pared by 1 base and J by 4 bases, with 5 bases between.

This chain joins TRBV2 and TRBJ2-4; tentatively, D is TRBD1 or TRBD2 (5 bases each). V was cut by 9 bases and J by 6 bases, with 18 bases left in between. CDR1 and CDR2 (germline): SNHLY, FYNNEI. The CDR3 sequence is 14 residues long. CDR3 region: CASGGWQGGNIQYF. DNA of the CDR3: TGTGCCAGTGGGGGTTGGCAGGGTGGAAACATTCAGTACTTC.

This chain's CDR3 is CASSAGQGRETQYF. The CDR3 DNA reads as TGTGCCAGCAGCGCGGGACAGGGAAGGGAGACCCAGTACTTC. The gene calls are TRBV9 and TRBJ2-5; 9 bases are shared with TRBD1. The CDR3 has 14 residues. Germline trimming cut 3 bases from V and 5 bases from J; bases unmatched to any gene: 5. CDR1 is SGDLS, CDR2 YYNGEE, per germline.

The chain recombines TRBV24-1 with TRBJ2-3; TRBD1 agrees at 9 bases. This CDR3 contains 15 residues. The V gene's germline CDR1 is KGHDR and CDR2 SFDVKD. The ends lost 3 bases at V and 1 base at J; junction bases unmatched: 1. The CDR3 region is CATSDTGGGTDTQYF. CDR3 in DNA: TGTGCCACCAGTGATACAGGGGGCGGCACAGATACGCAGTATTTT.

The genes are TRBV6-1 and TRBJ2-7; TRBD1 agrees at 7 bases. Germline-derived CDR1 and CDR2 are MNHNS and SASEGT. The V and J ends lost 2 bases and 0 bases, in that order; junction bases with no gene match: 4. The CDR3 covers 15 residues. CDR3 loop: CASSETGAYSYEQYF. The CDR3 DNA sequence: TGTGCCAGCAGTGAAACAGGGGCGTACTCCTACGAGCAGTACTTC.

This clone was detected only a few times. The rearrangement joins TRBV19 to TRBJ1-5; D unclear. CDR3 length: 14 amino acids. Germline assignment: CDR1 LNHDA and CDR2 SQIVND (reference sequence). V gave up 4 bases and J gave up 2 bases, with 9 bases separating them. The CDR3 region is CASSTDVGNQPQHF. DNA of the CDR3: TGTGCCAGTAGTACAGACGTGGGCAATCAGCCCCAGCATTTT.

This chain joins TRBV29-1 and TRBJ1-2, with TRBD1 matching over 8 bases. J was trimmed by 8 bases and V by 4 bases; bases with no gene match: 6. Looked up from germline, CDR1 is SQVTM and CDR2 is ANQGSEA. The CDR3 covers 12 residues. The CDR3 nucleotides read TGCAGCGTTGGAACAGGGGGTGGAGGCTACACCTTC. Its translation is CSVGTGGGGYTF. Combining the CDR3 with reference TRBV29-1 and TRBJ1-2 gives the whole variable domain SAVISQKPSRDICQRGTSLTIQCQVDSQVTMMFWYRQQPGQSLTLIATANQGSEATYESGFVIDKFPISRPNLTFSTLTVSNMSPEDSSIYLCSVGTGGGGYTFGSGTRLTVV.

The chain is built from TRBV19 and TRBJ2-2, with 8 bases identical to TRBD2. The CDR3 has 14 amino acids. J was trimmed by 7 bases and V by 2 bases; bases with no gene match: 3. Germline values: CDR1 LNHDA, CDR2 SQIVND (reference sequence). The CDR3 spells CASSISGGSGELFF. The CDR3 DNA is TGTGCCAGTAGTATATCGGGGGGGAGCGGGGAGCTGTTTTTT. Using reference TRBV19 and TRBJ2-2 for the parts outside the CDR3, the full variable domain is DGGITQSPKYLFRKEGQNVTLSCEQNLNHDAMYWYRQDPGQGLRLIYYSQIVNDFQKGDIAEGYSVSREKKESFPLTVTSAQKNPTAFYLCASSISGGSGELFFGEGSRLTVL.

This sequence joins TRBV7-3 and TRBJ2-3, with 11 bases that match TRBD2. Germline values: CDR1 SGHTA, CDR2 FQGTGA. The J segment lost 3 bases and the V segment lost 3 bases, leaving 5 bases of the junction unmatched. The CDR3 spans 16 residues. The CDR3 bases are TGTGCCAGCAGCTTGCTAGCGGGAGGTGGGACAGATACGCAGTATTTT. Translating gives CASSLLAGGGTDTQYF.

The chain has TRBV6-2 or TRBV6-3 and TRBJ2-1; 7 nucleotides line up with TRBD1. V shed 2 bases, J shed 7 bases, and the junction held 2 bases outside the gene matches. Germline V CDR1 and CDR2: MNHEY, SVGEGT. The CDR3 has 13 residues. As DNA, the CDR3 is TGTGCCAGCAGTTACGACAGGGAGAATGAGCAGTTCTTC. Translation gives CASSYDRENEQFF.

The chain is built from TRBV5-5 and TRBJ1-2; 7 bases map to TRBD1. This CDR3 comprises 14 residues. Trimming at V came to 0 bases and at J to 4 bases, leaving 3 bases not matched to a gene. Germline CDR1 and CDR2: SGHKS and YYEKEE (reference sequence). The CDR3 DNA reads TGTGCCAGCAGCTTGGGGGAGGGGGCCTATGGCTACACCTTC. Protein sequence: CASSLGEGAYGYTF.

J is TRBJ1-3 and V is TRBV5-4; D call uncertain. V was shortened by 2 bases and J by 2 bases, with 5 bases between the two germline ends. The CDR3 loop spans 13 amino acids. CDR1 is SGHNT, CDR2 YYREEE, per germline (reference sequence). The chain's CDR3 is CASSFNPGNTIYF. The CDR3 region has the DNA TGTGCCAGCAGCTTTAACCCTGGAAACACCATATATTTT. Combining the CDR3 with reference TRBV5-4 and TRBJ1-3 gives the whole variable domain ETGVTQSPTHLIKTRGQQVTLRCSSQSGHNTVSWYQQALGQGPQFIFQYYREEENGRGNFPPRFSGLQFPNYSSELNVNALELDDSALYLCASSFNPGNTIYFGEGSWLTVV.

CDR3 DNA sequence: TGCGCCAGCAGCCAGGGTATGGGGCAATATGAGCAGTTCTTC. Amino acids: CASSQGMGQYEQFF. The gene calls are TRBV4-3 and TRBJ2-1; perhaps TRBD1 as D (5 bases). V dropped 3 bases and J dropped 8 bases, with 14 bases sitting between them. Germline V gene sequence: CDR1 LGHNA, CDR2 YSLEER. CDR3 length: 14 amino acids.

The gene calls are TRBV6-1 and TRBJ2-7; perhaps D is TRBD1 or TRBD2 (5 bases each). Germline-derived CDR1 and CDR2 are MNHNS and SASEGT. V lost 0 bases, J lost 3 bases, and 12 bases lay in between. The CDR3 runs to 15 residues. Here the CDR3 DNA reads TGTGCCAGCAGTGAAGCTGGGGGTCTCGACTACGAGCAGTACTTC. Translation: CASSEAGGLDYEQYF.

The chain joins TRBV19 to TRBJ2-6; D perhaps matches TRBD1 (5 bases). Germline CDR1 LNHDA, CDR2 SQIVND (reference sequence). V lost 1 base and J 0 bases, leaving 7 bases between the germline ends. This CDR3 is 16 amino acids long. CDR3 in amino acids: CASSIGTGSGANVLTF. The CDR3, as DNA: TGTGCCAGTAGTATAGGTACAGGCTCTGGGGCCAACGTCCTGACTTTC.